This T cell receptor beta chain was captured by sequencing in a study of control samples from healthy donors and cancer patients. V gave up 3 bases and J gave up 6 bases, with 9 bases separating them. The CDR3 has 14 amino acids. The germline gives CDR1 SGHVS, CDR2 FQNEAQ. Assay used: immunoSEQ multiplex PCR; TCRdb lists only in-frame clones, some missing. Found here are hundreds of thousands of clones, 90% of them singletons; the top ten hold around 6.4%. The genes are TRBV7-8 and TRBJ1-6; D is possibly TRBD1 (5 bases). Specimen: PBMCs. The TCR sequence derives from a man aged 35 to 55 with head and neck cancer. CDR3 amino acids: CASSFDSGNSPLHF. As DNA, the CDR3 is TGTGCCAGCAGCTTCGACAGCGGTAATTCACCCCTCCACTTT.